The T cell receptor (beta chain) described here comes from a study of blood T cell repertoires in COVID-19 (dated by TCRdb to between 2020 and 2021). Study-level background: Samples covering the acute and convalescent phases of COVID-19 were provided by collaborators in the United States, Italy and Spain. Deeply sampled blood TCRbeta repertoires from subjects exposed to, actively infected with, or recovered from COVID-19 were included in the dataset. The prospective study material was composed of cDNA or gDNA derived from T cells, B-cell-depleted T cells, or PBMCs. The repertoires were released in a freely available public database intended as a resource for research on the immune response to SARS-CoV-2. The samples were drawn from the first 160 participants of the ongoing ImmuneRACE study and from 1,200 or so subjects provided by 6 global collaborators. Sample metadata almost always included a de-identified subject ID, COVID-19 status, age in years and sex. Where available, HLA class I and class II types were taken from metadata supplied by the sample provider and were not determined by assay-based typing. Overall results and qualifications from the work: The quantity of clinical and demographic metadata differed by source and by participant and was supplied without curation.

Whole blood was collected in K2EDTA tubes by collaborating institutions according to the institutions' own protocols. Collaborator samples were shipped for TCRbeta analysis as frozen whole blood, isolated PBMCs, or DNA extracted from either sample type. TCRbeta CDR3 regions were amplified from genomic DNA using the immunoSEQ Assay, a bias-controlled multiplex PCR. Per the source publication's procedure: The number of nucleated cells in each sample was estimated from the amplification of reference gene primers within the assay. To quantify the absolute abundance of each unique TCRbeta CDR3 rearrangement, sequence reads were collapsed and filtered. For each sample, productive Simpson clonality was calculated as the square root of Simpson's diversity index across productive rearrangements. Imported from immuneACCESS, the table was reduced by TCRdb to in-frame sequences with V and J called. These copies leave out some clones; in studies compared against another copy, an unresolved V gene accounts for under half, and the cause of the remainder is not known. V and J calls and clone size are as listed in that table; D and trimming were resolved from the DNA. The sample table lists 93,000 or so clones, roughly 84% of them with a count of one. Approximately 13% of the sample lies in the top ten.

V drops 5 bases and J drops 7 bases, leaving 14 bases in between. In the germline V gene, CDR1 corresponds to SGHTA and CDR2 to FQGNSA. The CDR3, cysteine through phenylalanine, is 14 amino acids long. The kept DNA is CDR3 alone, 42 bases in frame from the first base. Points on this clone: There is no known antigen for this receptor. No much larger clone is present one base from it, and per-base qualities are unavailable.

Source material: peripheral blood. Recombination connected TRBV7-2 to TRBJ1-4; D gene: possibly TRBD1, on 5 matching bases. The TCR comes from a human donor in a cohort sampled during active or convalescent COVID-19. Here the CDR3 is given as CASSLMGGGEKLFF. The bases read TGTGCCAGCAGCCTTATGGGGGGGGGTGAAAAACTGTTTTTT.